This T cell receptor beta chain was found in a study of cytomegalovirus exposure and HLA in healthy donors. The donors were members of the validation cohort comprising approximately 120 subjects, separate from the roughly 650-subject first cohort. Germline V gene data show CDR1 as SGHAT and CDR2 as FQDESV (reference sequence). Trimming at V came to 5 bases and at J to 1 base, leaving 7 bases not matched to a gene. The CDR3 is 15 amino acids. To note about this clone: Its antigen is unidentified.

Assay used: immunoSEQ multiplex PCR; TCRdb lists only in-frame clones, some missing. The sample holds 220,000 or so clones, approximately 80% seen once. Study-level points and caveats: Subsequent analysis of the 120 or so validation repertoires found a tendency for first-cohort TCR clusters to co-occur. Most sequenced TCRs were rare (though some public TCRs occurred in many donors).

The sequence was obtained from a woman aged 30 to 39 in good health and CMV-seropositive. The V gene is TRBV11-1, the J gene TRBJ2-7, with TRBD1 matching 8 bases. The sample taken for sequencing was PBMCs. CDR3 DNA sequence: TGTGCCAGCAGCCAAAACAGGGGGAAGTCCTACGAGCAGTACTTC. Encoded protein: CASSQNRGKSYEQYF.